A single T cell receptor beta chain is shown here with its context. The clone's antigen remains unknown. No per-base quality is available; no much larger clone lies one base away. Taken with the paper, the label for time point translates to: baseline before first vaccination. Vaccinee samples were obtained from the UK trials COV001 and COV002, which included a single-blind randomized controlled phase 2/3 trial of AZD1222 (ChAdOx1 nCoV-19) in healthy adults. For TCRbeta chain sequencing, PBMC samples from trial participants were taken at day 0 and at day 28 after the second dose. The entry originates in a study of T cell responses to AZD1222 COVID-19 vaccine (dated by TCRdb to the early 2020s). Regarding the research as a whole: AZD1222 recipients whose second dose came at about 4 weeks and those whose second dose came at about 12 weeks were combined into one group, since spike-specific TCR depth and breadth did not differ between the two schedules. TCR sequencing was performed for roughly 250 trial participants, of whom about 200 were given two doses of AZD1222 and some 26 were given two doses of MenACWY control vaccine. Enrollment into the trials was organized by age into subgroups of 18-55, 56-69 and 70-plus years, and those subgroups contained roughly 160, 29 and 62 TCR-sequenced participants, respectively.

General conclusions and limits of the study: Vaccine-associated CD4 TCRs spanned the whole spike protein, with dominant responses in regions 160-218 and 743-854. The 56-69-year group was small, and its depth increase did not reach significance, likely because of low power. Because no samples from the day 14 peak response were available, repertoires could be characterized only after the peak T cell response. Nearly half of unique spike-specific TCRs reportedly recognized epitopes outside regions mutated in the B.1.351 and B.1.1.7 variants. Spike-specific TCR breadth and depth rose significantly after two AZD1222 doses compared with day 0 and with MenACWY recipients. Only a handful of AZD1222 recipients were SARS-CoV-2 seropositive at baseline, limiting conclusions about previously exposed vaccinees. Participants were mostly white British and included more females than males, and it was suggested by the authors that clonal diversity may have been underestimated.

The CDR3 regions of human TCRbeta chains were analyzed by immunosequencing. In the original analysis: Repertoire TCRs were matched against a reference library of SARS-CoV-2-specific TCRs generated with the MIRA antigen-specificity platform. Breadth was defined as the fraction of unique TCRs that were SARS-CoV-2-associated, and depth was defined as the fraction of total T cells that were SARS-CoV-2-associated. Using the MIRA data, each spike-specific TCR was mapped to the spike region that the TCR reacts to and placed in a CD4 or CD8 class. Log10-transformed breadth and depth values were compared by one-way ANOVA with Sidak's multiple comparisons tests. TCRdb holds this immuneACCESS table with in-frame rearrangements only. Some clones are missing; in checked studies, unresolved V genes explain under half, and the rest has no known cause. V and J calls and clone size are given by that table; D and trimming were obtained from the DNA. In all, the sample holds about 110,000 clones, and roughly four fifths of those were seen once. The ten largest make up approximately 9.4% of the sample.

Trimming at the junction amounts to 6 bases on V and 1 base on J, and the germline ends lie 9 bases apart. As encoded in the germline V gene (reference sequence), CDR1 is LNHDA while CDR2 is SQIVND. There are 13 amino acids in the CDR3, from cysteine to phenylalanine inclusive. Only the CDR3 portion is preserved as DNA: 39 bases, with reading frame beginning at the first base. The chain is assembled from TRBV19 and TRBJ1-1; TRBD1 is perhaps the D gene, given 6 matching bases. Specimen: peripheral blood, collected on day 0 of AZD1222 vaccination. This sequence originates from an adult in good health. The DNA reads as follows: TGTGCCAGTAGCTGGGGGGCGAACACTGAAGCTTTCTTT. This sequence encodes CASSWGANTEAFF.